This is a list of T cell receptor beta chains from one sample in a study of shared clonotypes between healthy human individuals. Data came from immunoSEQ multiplex PCR; TCRdb stores just in-frame clones and leaves some out. The sample carries hundreds of thousands of clones, approximately 73% recorded once. The sample consisted of memory CD4+ T cells sorted from blood. All receptors come from a woman aged 25-40 years in good health. The CDR3 runs from the conserved cysteine through the conserved F or W. D genes are given only for firm matches. Only part of the rows carry a size: once, few, many, or a class if the clone is expanded.

TRBD2	TRBJ2-5	TRBV7-6	NA	CASSLADGGETQYF	TGTGCCAGCAGCTTAGCGGACGGGGGGGAGACCCAGTACTTC
NA	TRBJ1-5	TRBV4-2	few	CASSQEGAGNQPQHF	TGTGCCAGCAGCCAAGAAGGGGCAGGCAATCAGCCCCAGCATTTT
NA	TRBJ1-1	TRBV7-3	NA	CASSLNVAITEAFF	TGTGCCAGCAGCTTAAACGTGGCTATCACTGAAGCTTTCTTT
NA	TRBJ2-1	TRBV7-8	NA	CASSSPRVNEQFF	TGTGCCAGCAGCTCCCCTCGGGTGAATGAGCAGTTCTTC
NA	TRBJ1-2	TRBV7-2	NA	CASSSTHRANYGYTF	TGTGCCAGCAGCTCTACGCACCGGGCAAATTATGGCTACACCTTC
NA	TRBJ2-7	TRBV7-9	NA	CASRFEGGSNEQYF	TGTGCCAGCAGGTTTGAGGGGGGCTCCAACGAGCAGTACTTC
TRBD2	TRBJ2-2	TRBV18	NA	CASSPKVLAGGTGELFF	TGTGCCAGCTCACCAAAGGTGCTAGCGGGAGGAACCGGGGAGCTGTTTTTT
NA	TRBJ2-7	TRBV27	few	CASQRREGYEQYF	TGTGCCAGCCAGAGGAGGGAAGGATACGAGCAGTACTTC
NA	TRBJ1-1	TRBV6-5	once	CASRRGVNEAFF	TGTGCCAGTAGGAGGGGGGTTAATGAAGCTTTCTTT
NA	TRBJ2-7	TRBV9	NA	CASSVASGYGEQYF	TGTGCCAGCAGCGTAGCTTCTGGGTATGGGGAGCAGTACTTC
NA	TRBJ2-1	TRBV9	NA	CASSANRGYNEQFF	TGTGCCAGCAGCGCAAACCGGGGCTACAATGAGCAGTTCTTC
TRBD1	TRBJ2-1	TRBV5-1	NA	CASARTGTGIYNEQFF	TGCGCCAGCGCTAGGACCGGGACAGGGATCTACAATGAGCAGTTCTTC
TRBD1	TRBJ1-4	TRBV11-2	few	CASSPQGAVEKLFF	TGTGCCAGCAGCCCACAGGGGGCAGTCGAAAAACTGTTTTTT
NA	TRBJ2-7	TRBV6-1	many	CASSANQGHEQYF	TGTGCCAGCAGTGCGAATCAGGGTCACGAGCAGTACTTC
NA	TRBJ1-5	TRBV19	NA	CASAQVSNQPQHF	TGTGCCAGTGCACAGGTGAGCAATCAGCCCCAGCATTTT